This paragraph covers one T cell receptor beta chain sequence. TCRdb keeps only in-frame clones here, not all; method: immunoSEQ multiplex PCR. The sample records about 160,000 clones, less than 95% being singletons. The V end lost 4 bases, the J end lost 8 bases, and 15 bases lay between the germline ends. From germline, CDR1 is SGHAT and CDR2 FQNNGV. The CDR3 extends over 14 amino acids. This sample is drawn from a study of T cell responses to AZD1222 COVID-19 vaccine. This receptor was taken from an adult in good health. The J gene is TRBJ1-3, the V gene TRBV11-2; D possibly corresponds to TRBD1 (5 bases). The sequenced sample was peripheral blood, obtained on day 0 of AZD1222 vaccination. CDR3 protein: CASSSGPYRDTIYF. CDR3 sequence (DNA): TGTGCCAGCAGCTCGGGACCCTACCGGGACACCATATATTTT.